The 11 T cell receptor beta chains in this list originate from one sample, sequenced in a study of cytomegalovirus exposure and HLA in healthy donors. Sequencing was performed with immunoSEQ multiplex PCR; in TCRdb, only in-frame clones are kept and a portion is missing. The sample shows about 170,000 clones, less than 90% of them seen only once. Sequencing was performed on PBMCs. These TCRs come from a woman in her late teens or twenties in good health and CMV-seronegative.

V is TRBV19 and J is TRBJ1-1, with 10 positions matching TRBD1. The germline V gene has CDR1 LNHDA and CDR2 SQIVND (reference sequence). V was pared by 6 bases and J by 4 bases, with 11 bases of the junction left unmatched. This CDR3 has 16 amino acids. The CDR3: CASRDQIRTGGTEAFF. In DNA, the CDR3 is TGTGCCAGTAGGGACCAGATCAGGACAGGGGGCACTGAAGCTTTCTTT.

The gene calls are TRBV6-1 and TRBJ2-7; D not certain. V was clipped by 6 bases and J by 9 bases, with 18 bases between them. The length of the CDR3 is 13 residues. CDR1 is MNHNS, CDR2 SASEGT, per germline. The CDR3 sequence: CASSVYDRPRQYF. The CDR3 bases are TGTGCCAGCAGCGTATATGATCGACCTAGGCAGTACTTC.

The gene calls are TRBV6-1 and TRBJ1-3; TRBD1 matches at 10 bases. Germline CDR1 reads MNHNS; CDR2 reads SASEGT. V lost 4 bases to trimming and J lost 3 bases; unmatched junction nucleotides: 3. This CDR3 is 15 amino acids long. The CDR3 coding sequence is TGTGCCAGCAGTGGCCGGACAGGGGGTGGAAACACCATATATTTT. Translation: CASSGRTGGGNTIYF.

This chain connects TRBV6-1 to TRBJ1-5; D is perhaps TRBD1 (5 bases). Germline CDR1 MNHNS, CDR2 SASEGT. The CDR3 loop spans 12 amino acids. V lost 5 bases to trimming and J lost 6 bases, with 8 bases between them. The CDR3, as DNA: TGTGCCAGCAGTAGGGGTGGTCAGCCCCAGCATTTT. This sequence encodes CASSRGGQPQHF.

The chain combines TRBV10-3 with TRBJ1-1; 8 bases are shared with TRBD1. The CDR3 loop spans 15 amino acids. Unmatched junction bases numbered 7, after V lost 3 bases and J lost 4 bases. Germline V gene sequence: CDR1 ENHRY, CDR2 SYGVKD. As DNA, the CDR3 is TGTGCCATCAGTGACTCCGACAGGGGACCCACTGAAGCTTTCTTT. It is translated as CAISDSDRGPTEAFF.

This clone showed up just a few times. Its ends do not fully match the called genes, so a read error is possible. This sequence joins TRBV2 and TRBJ2-7; D is uncertain. This CDR3 spans 12 amino acids. CDR1 and CDR2 (germline): SNHLY, FYNNEI. CDR3 residues: CASNPHGSYADF. CDR3 nucleotides: TGTGCCAGCAATCCCCATGGGTCTTATGCGGACTTC.

The chain is built from TRBV30 and TRBJ2-5; TRBD2 might be the D (5 bases). The CDR3 sequence is 11 residues long. Germline V gene sequence: CDR1 GTSNPN, CDR2 SVGIG (reference sequence). Here the CDR3 reads CLLAAEETQYF. The CDR3 DNA reads TGTTTGCTAGCTGCGGAAGAGACCCAGTACTTC.

The CDR3 sequence is CASRMTGSNYGYTF. The CDR3 coding sequence is TGCGCCAGCAGAATGACAGGGAGTAACTATGGCTACACCTTC. The V gene is TRBV10-2, the J gene TRBJ1-2; TRBD1 agrees at 7 bases. The J segment lost 1 base and the V segment lost 6 bases, leaving 5 bases of the junction unmatched. There are 14 residues in the CDR3. Germline lookup yields CDR1 WSHSY and CDR2 SAAADI.

The V call is TRBV6-1, the J call TRBJ1-2, with 7 bases identical to TRBD1. Germline trimming cut 7 bases from V and 13 bases from J; bases unmatched to any gene: 15. The CDR3 runs to 13 residues. Germline CDR1 and CDR2: MNHNS and SASEGT. This CDR3 is CASIFARRDSPTF. Here the CDR3 DNA reads TGTGCCAGCATTTTCGCACGACGGGACAGTCCCACCTTC.

This clone was counted ten times or more. The chain has TRBV27 and TRBJ1-1; 12 bases fit TRBD1. In germline, CDR1 is MNHEY, CDR2 SMNVEV (reference sequence). Trimming at V came to 6 bases and at J to 8 bases, leaving 10 bases not matched to a gene. The CDR3 has 15 residues. The CDR3 nucleotides read TGTGCCAGCAGGGAAAAGGGACAGGGGGCAGCCGAAGCTTTCTTT. Translating it yields CASREKGQGAAEAFF.

The genes are TRBV5-1 and TRBJ2-5; no clear D. This CDR3 is built from 14 residues. Germline CDR1 and CDR2: SGHRS and YFSETQ. Trimming took off 3 bases at V and 2 bases at J, with 11 bases between the two ends. The CDR3 loop is CASSSGGRQETQYF. CDR3 in DNA: TGCGCCAGCAGCTCTGGCGGCAGACAAGAGACCCAGTACTTC.